This T cell receptor (beta chain) emerged from a study of identical twins. In this sample, this clonotype turned up many times. Its antigen is still unknown. V was shortened by 6 bases and J by 0 bases, with 27 bases between the two germline ends. This CDR3 contains 19 residues. Germline values: CDR1 SQVTM, CDR2 ANQGSEA. Carrying unique molecular identifiers, the cDNA also gained a universal primer site through template switching. TCRdb redid the calling of the 5' RACE reads with MiXCR, one entry per CDR3 protein. The top ten hold over 0.25% of the sample, which has around 1.7 million distinct CDR3 sequences, under 35% seen once. Findings and caveats of the study: The presence of invariant MAIT and iNKT cells could partly confound analyses of zero-insertion sequences. Out-of-frame alpha sequences common to twins exhibited a surplus of low generation probability. Reduced insertions were recorded for abundant cord blood beta clonotypes, with no such pattern in memory repertoires.

Sequenced input: cord blood. The TCR comes from a newborn girl in good health. The chain carries TRBV29-1 and TRBJ2-1; perhaps D is TRBD1 or TRBD2 (5 bases each). The CDR3 loop is CSVADGTASWQSSYNEQFF. CDR3 nucleotide sequence: TGCAGCGTCGCAGACGGGACGGCTAGTTGGCAGAGCTCCTACAATGAGCAGTTCTTC.